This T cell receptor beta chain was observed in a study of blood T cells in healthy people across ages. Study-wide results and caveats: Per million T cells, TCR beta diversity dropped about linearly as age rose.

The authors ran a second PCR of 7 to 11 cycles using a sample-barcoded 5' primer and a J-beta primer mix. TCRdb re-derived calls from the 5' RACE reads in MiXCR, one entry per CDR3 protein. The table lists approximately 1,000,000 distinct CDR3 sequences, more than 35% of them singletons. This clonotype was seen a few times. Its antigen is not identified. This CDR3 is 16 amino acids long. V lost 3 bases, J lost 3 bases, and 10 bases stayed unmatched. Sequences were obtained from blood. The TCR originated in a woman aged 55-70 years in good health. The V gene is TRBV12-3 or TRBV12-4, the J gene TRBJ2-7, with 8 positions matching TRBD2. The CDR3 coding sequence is TGTGCCAGCAGTTTGCTGGGCTCGGGAGGGCTCTACGAGCAGTACTTC. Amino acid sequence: CASSLLGSGGLYEQYF.